This TCR beta chain was obtained from a study of T-cell memory formation after mild COVID-19. In its sample, this clonotype was seen a few times. Germline V gene sequence: CDR1 MNHEY, CDR2 SVGEGT. Trimming removed 2 bases from V and 4 bases from J; junction bases left unmatched: 5. The CDR3 spans 15 residues. TCRdb re-called the 5' RACE reads through MiXCR, storing one row per CDR3 protein. This sample has roughly 370,000 distinct CDR3 sequences; about a sixth occur once, and the top ten carry about 22%. The chain has TRBV6-2 or TRBV6-3 and TRBJ2-3, with 8 positions matching TRBD2. The receptor was derived from a young man who had mild COVID-19 (a few samples of this study predate the infection). Cell type and time point are not known. The specimen was PBMCs or a T cell subset sorted from them (not recorded which). CDR3 nucleotides: TGTGCCAGCAGTTACCGTAGCGGGGTTGCAGATACGCAGTATTTT. This codes for CASSYRSGVADTQYF.